Each of the 32 T cell receptor beta chains below was sequenced from the same sample in a study of brain metastases from non-small cell lung cancer. The assay was immunoSEQ multiplex PCR, and TCRdb's table has in-frame clones only and misses some. The sample consists of a few thousand clones, 75% to 85% of them appearing once. Sequenced: tissue from a brain metastasis. These receptor sequences come from a donor at least 40 years old with non-small cell lung cancer.

The V and J genes are TRBV7-8 and TRBJ1-6; TRBD1 is a possible D gene (6 bases). V was clipped by 3 bases and J by 10 bases, with 25 bases between them. Germline assignment: CDR1 SGHVS and CDR2 FQNEAQ. The CDR3 length is 18 residues. The DNA of the CDR3 is TGTGCCAGCAGCTTGTATTTTGGAAGGCCCAGGGGATACTCACCCCTCCACTTT. Residues: CASSLYFGRPRGYSPLHF.

The J gene is TRBJ2-1, the V gene TRBV5-1; 7 bases fit TRBD2. V dropped 6 bases and J dropped 4; count of bases not matched to a gene: 10. Germline CDR1 and CDR2: SGHRS and YFSETQ. This CDR3 has 15 amino acids. This chain's CDR3 is CASTLGGDYYNEQFF. The CDR3 DNA sequence: TGCGCCAGCACCCTTGGGGGGGACTATTACAATGAGCAGTTCTTC. Looking up the rest from reference TRBV5-1 and TRBJ2-1 gives the full variable domain: KAGVTQTPRYLIKTRGQQVTLSCSPISGHRSVSWYQQTPGQGLQFLFEYFSETQRNKGNFPGRFSGRQFSNSRSEMNVSTLELGDSALYLCASTLGGDYYNEQFFGPGTRLTVL.

The V and J genes are TRBV6-4 and TRBJ2-1; D call uncertain. The CDR3 sequence is 13 residues long. Trimming cost V 5 bases and J 9 bases, with 14 bases left between them. The germline V gene encodes CDR1 MRHNA and CDR2 SNTAGT. This CDR3 reads CASSRDWAGEQFF. DNA for the CDR3: TGTGCCAGCAGTCGTGACTGGGCTGGTGAGCAGTTCTTC.

The V call is TRBV5-1, the J call TRBJ1-2; D perhaps matches TRBD1 (5 bases). Trimming took 0 bases from V and 8 from J, leaving 17 bases between them. The CDR3 runs 15 residues. Looked up from germline, CDR1 is SGHRS and CDR2 is YFSETQ. The CDR3 region is CASSLGPGQDVGYTF. In DNA form, the CDR3 reads TGCGCCAGCAGCTTGGGTCCGGGGCAGGACGTGGGCTACACCTTC.

The genes are TRBV6-5 and TRBJ2-7; tentative D call: TRBD2 (5 bases). Germline V lookup: CDR1 MNHEY, CDR2 SVGAGI. The CDR3 spans 15 residues. V was trimmed by 7 bases and J by 2 bases, leaving 18 bases between them. The DNA for the CDR3 is TGTGCCAGCAACCAAGCTTTAGCGAGAACCTACGAGCAGTACTTC. Its translation is CASNQALARTYEQYF.

This chain uses TRBV30 with TRBJ1-1; D is possibly TRBD1 (5 bases). This CDR3 region has 11 residues. The germline V gene encodes CDR1 GTSNPN and CDR2 SVGIG (reference sequence). V was pared by 3 bases and J by 7 bases, with 9 bases between. The CDR3 is CAWSRQGEAFF. In DNA, the CDR3 is TGTGCCTGGAGCCGGCAGGGTGAAGCTTTCTTT. Full variable domain (rest looked up from reference TRBV30 and TRBJ1-1): SQTIHQWPATLVQPVGSPLSLECTVEGTSNPNLYWYRQAAGRGLQLLFYSVGIGQISSEVPQNLSASRPQDRQFILSSKKLLLSDSGFYLCAWSRQGEAFFGQGTRLTVV.

This chain links TRBV3-1 (or the pseudogene TRBV3-2) with TRBJ2-5, with D unresolved. V was trimmed by 2 bases and J by 2 bases, leaving 9 bases between them. CDR1 and CDR2 from the germline V gene are LGHDT and YNNKEL (reference sequence). The CDR3 extends over 14 amino acids. DNA for the CDR3: TGTGCCAGCAGCCAATCCGAGACTCAAGAGACCCAGTACTTC. It is translated as CASSQSETQETQYF.

J is TRBJ2-6 and V is TRBV15; 7 bases match TRBD1. V lost 3 bases to trimming and J lost 0 bases; unmatched junction nucleotides: 8. This CDR3 contains 18 residues. Per the germline V gene, CDR1 is LNHNV and CDR2 is YYDKDF (reference sequence). The CDR3 sequence: CATSSERDSSSGANVLTF. CDR3 coding DNA: TGTGCCACCAGCAGCGAGAGGGACAGTTCCTCTGGGGCCAACGTCCTGACTTTC.

The chain is built from TRBV29-1 and TRBJ2-5, with D possibly called TRBD1 or TRBD2 (7 bases each). The V gene's germline CDR1 is SQVTM and CDR2 ANQGSEA. The CDR3 length is 15 residues. The V gene lost 5 bases and the J gene lost 4 bases, with 20 bases spanning the gap. The CDR3 region has the DNA TGCAGCGTTAGGGGGCGAGGGGGAGGGTCAGAGACCCAGTACTTC. This encodes CSVRGRGGGSETQYF.

With regard to this clone: The junction differs from germline at one of its ends, possibly a read error. The chain uses TRBV6-2 or TRBV6-3 and TRBJ1-1; D possibly corresponds to TRBD1 (5 bases). Germline V lookup: CDR1 MNHEY, CDR2 SVGEGT. CDR3 length: 10 residues. In DNA, the CDR3 is TGTGTCAGCAGTCAGGGAGTAGCTTTCTTT. Residues: CVSSQGVAFF.

Notes on this clone: This specimen includes other DNA sequences encoding the same CDR3. This chain joins TRBV12-3 or TRBV12-4 and TRBJ2-2; D call uncertain. V was pared by 1 base and J by 5 bases, with 2 bases between. The CDR3 runs 12 residues. The CDR3 coding sequence is TGTGCCAGCAGTTTAGGAACCGGGGAGCTGTTTTTT. As protein: CASSLGTGELFF.

This CDR3 reads CASSGGRNQPQHF. The CDR3 DNA sequence: TGTGCCAGTAGCGGGGGTAGGAATCAGCCCCAGCATTTT. The V and J genes are TRBV11-1 and TRBJ1-5; D possibly corresponds to TRBD1 (5 bases). Trimming cost V 9 bases and J 4 bases, with 13 bases left between them. The CDR3 is 13 residues long. The germline V gene has CDR1 SGHAT and CDR2 FQDESV (reference sequence).

This chain joins TRBV3-1 (or the pseudogene TRBV3-2) and TRBJ1-1, with a tentative D call TRBD1 (5 bases). This CDR3 is built from 15 residues. V was pared by 1 base and J by 5 bases, with 14 bases between. Germline V gene data show CDR1 as LGHDT and CDR2 as YNNKEL (reference sequence). Written as DNA, the CDR3 is TGTGCCAGCAGCCAAGGGTGGGGGATCGGGACTGAAGCTTTCTTT. It encodes CASSQGWGIGTEAFF.

Regarding this clone: Other DNA variants within this sample encode the same CDR3. The chain carries TRBV18 and TRBJ2-7; D is undetermined. The germline V gene encodes CDR1 KGHSH and CDR2 LQKENI. The CDR3 totals 14 residues. Trimming removed 6 bases at V and 2 bases at J, with 14 bases between. The CDR3 nucleotides are TGTGCCAGCTCGCTTGGAGCCCAAACCTACGAGCAGTACTTC. Translation: CASSLGAQTYEQYF.

The chain couples TRBV18 to TRBJ2-1, with 8 bases identical to TRBD2. The V segment lost 3 bases and the J segment 4 bases; nucleotides outside the gene matches: 2. CDR1 and CDR2 from the germline V gene are KGHSH and LQKENI. CDR3 length: 14 residues. CDR3 protein: CASSPQRGYNEQFF. CDR3 nucleotides: TGTGCCAGCTCACCTCAGCGGGGGTACAATGAGCAGTTCTTC.

The chain couples TRBV2 to TRBJ2-1; 11 positions agree with TRBD1. The CDR3 length is 16 residues. V gave up 8 bases and J gave up 1 base; unmatched junction bases: 7. Germline CDR1 and CDR2: SNHLY and FYNNEI. The CDR3 sequence: CASWDRGVSSYNEQFF. CDR3 bases: TGTGCCAGCTGGGACAGGGGGGTTAGTTCCTACAATGAGCAGTTCTTC.

A few counts support this clone. V and J are TRBV7-9 and TRBJ2-5; 7 nucleotides line up with TRBD2. The CDR3 has 14 residues. CDR1 is SEHNR and CDR2 is FQNEAQ in the germline V gene (reference sequence). The V segment lost 7 bases and the J segment 1 base; nucleotides outside the gene matches: 6. CDR3 in amino acids: CASTPTSFQETQYF. The CDR3 region has the DNA TGTGCCAGCACCCCGACTAGCTTCCAAGAGACCCAGTACTTC.

The V call is TRBV14, the J call TRBJ2-2; D remains ambiguous. CDR1 and CDR2 (germline): SGHDN, FVKESK. This CDR3 is 12 amino acids long. V lost 1 base and J 7 bases, leaving 4 bases between the germline ends. The CDR3 region is CASSQVLGELFF. Written as DNA, the CDR3 is TGTGCCAGCAGCCAAGTTCTCGGGGAGCTGTTTTTT.

The gene calls are TRBV9 and TRBJ1-6, with D possibly TRBD1 on 5 matching bases. The germline V gene has CDR1 SGDLS and CDR2 YYNGEE. The CDR3 has 14 residues. V lost 0 bases, J lost 5 bases, and 6 bases lay in between. DNA for the CDR3: TGTGCCAGCAGCGTAGGGGGGGATAATTCACCCCTCCACTTT. Translation gives CASSVGGDNSPLHF. Full variable domain (remainder filled in from reference TRBV9 and TRBJ1-6): DSGVTQTPKHLITATGQRVTLRCSPRSGDLSVYWYQQSLDQGLQFLIQYYNGEERAKGNILERFSAQQFPDLHSELNLSSLELGDSALYFCASSVGGDNSPLHFGNGTRLTVT.

The genes are TRBV5-1 and TRBJ2-1; the match to TRBD2 covers 7 bases. With V trimmed by 4 bases and J by 5 bases, 3 bases remained unmatched. There are 13 residues in the CDR3. The germline CDR1 and CDR2 sequences are SGHRS and YFSETQ. Written as DNA, the CDR3 is TGCGCCAGCAGCAGCGGGGCCGACAATGAGCAGTTCTTC. Protein sequence: CASSSGADNEQFF.

This chain links TRBV2 with TRBJ2-1, with D maybe TRBD2 (6 bases). V was shortened by 6 bases and J by 6 bases, with 18 bases between the two germline ends. Germline V gene data show CDR1 as SNHLY and CDR2 as FYNNEI. The CDR3 sequence is 15 residues long. The CDR3 coding sequence is TGTGCCAGCAGATCCCCGCGGAGGGGAACCAATGAGCAGTTCTTC. Protein: CASRSPRRGTNEQFF.

The rearrangement joins TRBV7-2 to TRBJ2-1; D uncertain. The germline CDR1 and CDR2 sequences are SGHTA and FQGNSA. The ends were cut back, 1 base at V and 7 bases at J, with 11 bases in the middle. The CDR3 covers 14 residues. The CDR3 reads CASSLGRQRNEQFF. The CDR3 DNA is TGTGCCAGCAGCTTAGGAAGGCAGCGAAATGAGCAGTTCTTC. The whole variable domain, filled in from reference TRBV7-2 and TRBJ2-1, reads GAGVSQSPSNKVTEKGKDVELRCDPISGHTALYWYRQSLGQGLEFLIYFQGNSAPDKSGLPSDRFSAERTGGSVSTLTIQRTQQEDSAVYLCASSLGRQRNEQFFGPGTRLTVL.

This clone was detected once. The chain is built from TRBV15 and TRBJ1-2, with TRBD1 as a possible D gene (6 bases). The germline V gene has CDR1 LNHNV and CDR2 YYDKDF (reference sequence). CDR3 length: 13 residues. With 3 bases removed from V and 5 bases from J, the gap between germline ends came to 10 bases. In nucleotides, the CDR3 is TGTGCCACCAGCAGGCAGGGGTCATATGGCTACACCTTC. This encodes CATSRQGSYGYTF. The full variable domain, rest sourced from reference TRBV15 and TRBJ1-2, is DAMVIQNPRYQVTQFGKPVTLSCSQTLNHNVMYWYQQKSSQAPKLLFHYYDKDFNNEADTPDNFQSRRPNTSFCFLDIRSPGLGDTAMYLCATSRQGSYGYTFGSGTRLTVV.

The J gene is TRBJ2-7, the V gene TRBV7-6; 7 nucleotides line up with TRBD1. From germline, CDR1 is SGHVS and CDR2 FNYEAQ. Trimming took 5 bases from V and 5 from J; bases not matched to a gene: 6. The CDR3 runs 13 residues. The CDR3 DNA follows: TGTGCCAGCAGCAGACAGGGCGTCGACGAGCAGTACTTC. This encodes CASSRQGVDEQYF.

V and J are TRBV6-5 and TRBJ2-7, with TRBD2 identical over 12 bases. Germline trimming cut 6 bases from V and 2 bases from J; bases unmatched to any gene: 5. The CDR3 is 15 amino acids. The V gene's germline CDR1 is MNHEY and CDR2 SVGAGI. The CDR3 sequence: CASSGLAGSTYEQYF. In DNA, the CDR3 is TGTGCCAGCAGCGGACTAGCGGGATCAACCTACGAGCAGTACTTC.

The V call is TRBV28, the J call TRBJ1-1, with 7 bases that match TRBD1. The V gene's germline CDR1 is MDHEN and CDR2 SYDVKM. With V trimmed by 6 bases and J by 5 bases, 9 bases remained unmatched. The CDR3 is made up of 14 amino acids. CDR3 amino acids: CASSSQGKRTEAFF. CDR3 sequence (DNA): TGTGCCAGCAGCTCACAGGGGAAGCGGACTGAAGCTTTCTTT.

The J gene is TRBJ2-1, the V gene TRBV18; D may be TRBD1 or TRBD2 (5 bases each). The germline gives CDR1 KGHSH, CDR2 LQKENI. The CDR3 is 13 amino acids. V lost 2 bases, J lost 7 bases, and 9 bases lay in between. The DNA of the CDR3 is TGTGCCAGCTCACCAGTAGGGGAGAATGAGCAGTTCTTC. Translating gives CASSPVGENEQFF.

V and J are TRBV28 and TRBJ2-5; D perhaps matches TRBD1 (6 bases). CDR1 and CDR2 (germline): MDHEN, SYDVKM. The V and J ends lost 5 bases and 5 bases respectively, with 6 bases between them. This CDR3 has 11 amino acids. The CDR3 is CASSTGETQYF. DNA for the CDR3: TGTGCCAGCAGTACAGGGGAGACCCAGTACTTC.

The chain recombines TRBV29-1 with TRBJ2-3, with D perhaps assigned TRBD1 or TRBD2 (5 bases each). CDR1 and CDR2 from the germline V gene are SQVTM and ANQGSEA. The CDR3 is made up of 15 amino acids. V was trimmed by 4 bases and J by 2 bases, leaving 16 bases between them. The CDR3 spells CSVAGTGTITDTQYF. CDR3 DNA sequence: TGCAGCGTTGCCGGGACCGGGACCATCACAGATACGCAGTATTTT.

This clone was counted once. J is TRBJ1-4 and V is TRBV7-8, with D hard to call. The V gene's germline CDR1 is SGHVS and CDR2 FQNEAQ. V lost 1 base to trimming and J lost 2 bases, with 5 bases between them. The CDR3 has 14 amino acids. This CDR3 reads CASSLEATNEKLFF. The CDR3 nucleotides read TGTGCCAGCAGCTTAGAGGCCACTAATGAAAAACTGTTTTTT.

The rearrangement links TRBV10-3 to TRBJ2-2, with D perhaps matching TRBD1 (6 bases). Germline loops: CDR1 ENHRY, CDR2 SYGVKD. The CDR3 sequence is 15 residues long. V lost 4 bases, J lost 7 bases, and 16 bases lay in between. The CDR3 is CAISGLAGDHGELFF. The CDR3 DNA is TGTGCCATCAGTGGCCTTGCAGGGGATCACGGGGAGCTGTTTTTT.

The gene calls are TRBV2 and TRBJ1-2; 8 bases match TRBD1. This CDR3 has 16 amino acids. Per the germline V gene, CDR1 is SNHLY and CDR2 is FYNNEI. Trimming took 2 bases from V and 5 from J; bases not matched to a gene: 10. The CDR3 protein is CASSERRTGPSYGYTF. The CDR3 nucleotides read TGTGCCAGCAGTGAAAGGAGGACAGGGCCATCTTATGGCTACACCTTC.